This TCR beta chain is drawn from a study of shared clonotypes between healthy human individuals. V shed 1 base and J 0 bases; nucleotides not matched to a gene: 3. Germline values: CDR1 SGHRS, CDR2 YFSETQ. This CDR3 contains 16 residues. The authors divided CD4+ cells into CD45RA+ naive and CD45RA-negative memory subsets. Assay: immunoSEQ multiplex PCR; the TCRdb copy retains only in-frame clones and omits some. The table lists approximately 500,000 clones, about 96% of them singletons. The gene calls are TRBV5-1 and TRBJ1-2, with 10 bases matching TRBD1. The sequenced material came from naive CD4+ T cells sorted from blood. The subset was: CD45RA+ positively selected. The receptor was derived from a woman under 40 in good health. The CDR3 coding sequence is TGCGCCAGCAGCTTGTGGGACAGGGGTTCTAACTATGGCTACACCTTC. Translated: CASSLWDRGSNYGYTF.